This TCR beta chain was found in a study of CD4 and CD8 cells across lung adenocarcinoma regions. V lost 3 bases and J 13 bases, leaving 22 bases between the germline ends. The germline V gene has CDR1 MRHNA and CDR2 SNTAGT. This CDR3 is built from 15 residues. TCRdb itself ran the PCR reads through MiXCR, one entry per CDR3 protein. The profile shows a few thousand distinct CDR3 sequences, 65% of them singletons. Localized lung adenocarcinoma, a non-small cell lung cancer, affected the donors. Turning to this clonotype: This may stem from a read error, because a much larger clone lies one nucleotide away.

The genes are TRBV6-4 and TRBJ2-4, with D perhaps being TRBD1 or TRBD2 (6 bases each). The TCR sequence derives from a female donor with lung adenocarcinoma. The CD4 and CD8 labels of this study may be unreliable. Sequenced material: CD8+ T cells from the margin of a lung tumor. DNA for the CDR3: TGTGCCAGCAGTGATAAAGCCGAGGGGGGCAATGAGCAGTACTTC. Its protein product is CASSDKAEGGNEQYF.